The clone carrying this TCR beta chain came up a few times. TCRdb re-called the 5' RACE reads through MiXCR, storing one row per CDR3 protein. The top ten clones hold 5.5% to 9% of a sample with roughly 280,000 distinct CDR3 sequences, less than 9.5% of them seen once. The sample is drawn from a study of identical twins. The CDR3 totals 14 residues. The V and J ends lost 0 bases and 4 bases respectively, with 8 bases between them. CDR1 and CDR2 from the germline V gene are SGDLS and YYNGEE. This sample was shared with a second study, whose subject was yellow fever vaccine responses in identical twins.

The sequenced material came from CD8+ T cells sorted from blood. This TCR was sampled from a woman aged 18-30 years in good health. The rearrangement links TRBV9 to TRBJ1-5; D is ambiguous. CDR3 sequence (DNA): TGTGCCAGCAGCGTAGGGGCAGATAATCAGCCCCAGCATTTT. Its translation: CASSVGADNQPQHF.